This entry lists 15 T cell receptor beta chains sequenced from one sample in a study of shared clonotypes between healthy human individuals (TCRdb year 2020). Libraries were constructed by the immunoSEQ multiplex PCR assay. TCRdb stores this immuneACCESS table with in-frame sequences only. Part of the clones is absent; in the studies checked, under half of the shortfall reflects unresolved V genes, and no reason is known for the rest. Recorded for this sample are approximately 2.3 million clones; approximately 95% of them occurred a single time. The ten largest clones capture about 0.37% of the sample. Material: naive CD4+ T cells from PBMCs. This specimen's cell subset or site label, per the study, means: CD45RA+ positively selected. The receptors were sampled from a young man in good health. Some clones in this sample may be carry-over from other donors' samples.

This chain links TRBV6-6 with TRBJ2-7; D possibly matches TRBD1 or TRBD2 (6 bases each). CDR3 size: 14 residues. The germline V gene encodes CDR1 MNHNY and CDR2 SVGAGI (reference sequence). The V end lost 5 bases, the J end lost 1 base, and 12 bases lay between the germline ends. DNA of the CDR3: TGTGCCAGCAGTGGGGGGCAGGGGTCCTACGAGCAGTACTTC. This codes for CASSGGQGSYEQYF.

The chain links TRBV7-8 to TRBJ2-7, with TRBD2 matching over 7 bases. J was trimmed by 1 base and V by 2 bases; bases with no gene match: 2. CDR3 length equals 14 residues. CDR1 is SGHVS, CDR2 FQNEAQ, per germline. For the CDR3, the DNA is TGTGCCAGCAGCTTAAGCGGGGTTTCCTACGAGCAGTACTTC. Translating it yields CASSLSGVSYEQYF.

J is TRBJ1-1 and V is TRBV5-4; 11 bases line up with TRBD1. The germline V gene has CDR1 SGHNT and CDR2 YYREEE (reference sequence). There are 15 residues in the CDR3. V gave up 4 bases and J gave up 5 bases; unmatched junction bases: 7. The CDR3 loop is CASSHPGQGDTEAFF. CDR3 sequence (DNA): TGTGCCAGCAGCCACCCGGGACAGGGGGATACTGAAGCTTTCTTT.

The genes are TRBV11-2 and TRBJ1-4; no firm D call. Trimming pared 11 bases from V and 0 bases from J, leaving 10 bases between. CDR1 and CDR2 from the germline V gene are SGHAT and FQNNGV. The CDR3 totals 13 residues. This CDR3 reads CACGRATNEKLFF. The CDR3, as DNA: TGTGCCTGCGGGAGAGCAACTAATGAAAAACTGTTTTTT.

In the case of this clone: The sample has other DNA sequences that encode this CDR3 too. The genes are TRBV29-1 and TRBJ2-7; no reliable D call. There are 12 residues in the CDR3. V was cut by 6 bases and J by 4 bases, with 13 bases left in between. Germline-derived CDR1 and CDR2 are SQVTM and ANQGSEA. CDR3 coding DNA: TGCAGCGTCGACTTGGGAAGTTACGAGCAGTACTTC. It is translated as CSVDLGSYEQYF.

The rearrangement links TRBV7-8 to TRBJ2-7; D possibly corresponds to TRBD1 (5 bases). Germline assignment: CDR1 SGHVS and CDR2 FQNEAQ. V lost 5 bases to trimming and J lost 4 bases, with 12 bases between them. The CDR3 is 13 amino acids. DNA of the CDR3: TGTGCCAGCAGCCACTCAGACAGATACGAGCAGTACTTC. Translated: CASSHSDRYEQYF.

A note on this clone: The same CDR3 can be traced to other DNA sequences in this sample. This chain links TRBV9 with TRBJ2-7; D gene ambiguous. Germline CDR1 reads SGDLS; CDR2 reads YYNGEE. V was pared by 3 bases and J by 3 bases, with 4 bases between. This CDR3 region has 11 residues. The CDR3 nucleotides read TGTGCCAGCAGCGCCTTCTACGAGCAGTACTTC. Translation gives CASSAFYEQYF.

This clone was found a few times. The gene calls are TRBV14 and TRBJ1-5, with D tentatively TRBD1 (5 bases). The CDR3 consists of 16 residues. V lost 4 bases and J 7 bases, leaving 20 bases between the germline ends. The germline V gene has CDR1 SGHDN and CDR2 FVKESK. CDR3 DNA: TGTGCCAGCAGCCCCAGTTTGGGGGGGAGAGAGCAGCCCCAGCATTTT. Its translation is CASSPSLGGREQPQHF.

The V gene is TRBV5-1, the J gene TRBJ2-3; 11 positions match TRBD2. Germline assignment: CDR1 SGHRS and CDR2 YFSETQ. Trimming removed 4 bases from V and 0 bases from J; junction bases left unmatched: 4. This CDR3 spans 16 amino acids. The CDR3 bases are TGCGCCAGCAGCCCTAGACTAGCGGGGAGCACAGATACGCAGTATTTT. Its protein is CASSPRLAGSTDTQYF. Variable domain in full (rest from reference TRBV5-1 and TRBJ2-3): KAGVTQTPRYLIKTRGQQVTLSCSPISGHRSVSWYQQTPGQGLQFLFEYFSETQRNKGNFPGRFSGRQFSNSRSEMNVSTLELGDSALYLCASSPRLAGSTDTQYFGPGTRLTVL.

The V call is TRBV2, the J call TRBJ2-3; D is undetermined. CDR3 length: 14 amino acids. The germline V and J ends were trimmed by 4 bases and 7 bases, with 15 bases remaining between them. CDR1 and CDR2 from the germline V gene are SNHLY and FYNNEI. The CDR3 DNA reads as TGTGCCAGCAGTGGGTACGGCAGCCCAAATACGCAGTATTTT. This gives the protein CASSGYGSPNTQYF.

This chain connects TRBV18 to TRBJ2-7; D ambiguous. The CDR3 spans 15 residues. V was pared by 2 bases and J by 1 base, with 12 bases between. Per the germline V gene, CDR1 is KGHSH and CDR2 is LQKENI. The CDR3 DNA is TGTGCCAGCTCACCAACGGCAGGTCCTTCCTACGAGCAGTACTTC. Its protein is CASSPTAGPSYEQYF.

The count of this clone is one. V and J are TRBV5-1 and TRBJ2-4, with D possibly matching TRBD2 (7 bases). The germline V and J ends were trimmed by 4 bases and 0 bases, with 20 bases remaining between them. The CDR3 extends over 18 amino acids. In germline, CDR1 is SGHRS, CDR2 YFSETQ. The CDR3 coding sequence is TGCGCCAGCAGCCCGGTTGGGGGGGCCGGGGGAGCCAAAAACATTCAGTACTTC. It encodes CASSPVGGAGGAKNIQYF.

V gene TRBV28 combines with J gene TRBJ1-1, with 7 bases matching TRBD1. Germline-derived CDR1 and CDR2 are MDHEN and SYDVKM. The trim removed 1 base at V and 2 bases at J, leaving 4 bases unmatched. The CDR3 consists of 15 residues. The CDR3 sequence is CASSLLGTVNTEAFF. As DNA, the CDR3 is TGTGCCAGCAGTTTATTAGGGACAGTTAACACTGAAGCTTTCTTT.

This chain connects TRBV19 to TRBJ1-2; 9 bases match TRBD1. This CDR3 has 15 residues. CDR1 LNHDA and CDR2 SQIVND come from the germline V gene (reference sequence). V gave up 5 bases and J gave up 2 bases; unmatched junction bases: 6. In DNA form, the CDR3 reads TGTGCCAGTAGTTACACAGGGGGCGCGAACTATGGCTACACCTTC. Translating gives CASSYTGGANYGYTF.

As to this clone: Other DNA sequences in the same sample also yield this CDR3. This CDR3 reads CASSPGTSGSYEQYF. In nucleotides, the CDR3 is TGTGCCAGCAGTCCCGGGACTAGCGGGAGCTACGAGCAGTACTTC. The rearrangement links TRBV28 to TRBJ2-7; 14 bases fit TRBD2. The CDR3 has 15 amino acids. The germline V gene encodes CDR1 MDHEN and CDR2 SYDVKM. V lost 5 bases, J lost 3 bases, and 3 bases stayed unmatched. The variable domain in full, with the rest retrieved from reference TRBV28 and TRBJ2-7, is DVKVTQSSRYLVKRTGEKVFLECVQDMDHENMFWYRQDPGLGLRLIYFSYDVKMKEKGDIPEGYSVSREKKERFSLILESASTNQTSMYLCASSPGTSGSYEQYFGPGTRLTVT.